The present T cell receptor beta chain was sequenced within a study of chemoradiotherapy in HPV16-positive cancers. Notes on this clone: Its antigen is as yet unknown.

Here immunoSEQ multiplex PCR was the method, and the copy in TCRdb shows in-frame clones only, minus some. The table shows around 3,200 clones, with about 94% occurring only once. Germline V lookup: CDR1 SGHTA, CDR2 FQGNSA. The CDR3 runs to 15 residues. Trimming took 4 bases from V and 2 from J; bases not matched to a gene: 3. Study-wide points: During treatment, candidate HPV-specific clones and E7-related motifs expanded in tumor.

This chain links TRBV7-2 with TRBJ2-1; 9 nucleotides align to TRBD1. This specimen was taken from a patient who underwent chemoradiotherapy. The clonotype originates from a human donor with HPV-associated anogenital cancer. Here the CDR3 reads CASSSGTGTYNEQFF. CDR3 in DNA: TGTGCCAGCAGCTCCGGGACAGGGACCTACAATGAGCAGTTCTTC.